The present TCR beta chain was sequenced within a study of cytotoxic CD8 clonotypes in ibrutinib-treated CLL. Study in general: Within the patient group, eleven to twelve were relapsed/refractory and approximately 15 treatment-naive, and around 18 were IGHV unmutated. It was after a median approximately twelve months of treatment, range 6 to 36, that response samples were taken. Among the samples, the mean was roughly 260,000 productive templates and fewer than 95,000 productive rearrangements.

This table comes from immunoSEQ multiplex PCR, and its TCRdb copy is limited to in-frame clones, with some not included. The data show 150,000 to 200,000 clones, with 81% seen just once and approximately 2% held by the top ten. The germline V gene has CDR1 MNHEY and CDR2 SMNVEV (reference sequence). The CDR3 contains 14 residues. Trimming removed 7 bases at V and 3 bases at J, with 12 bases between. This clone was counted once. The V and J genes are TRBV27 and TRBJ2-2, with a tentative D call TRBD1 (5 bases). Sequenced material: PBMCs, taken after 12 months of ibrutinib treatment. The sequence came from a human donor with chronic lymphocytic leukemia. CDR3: CASTQGRDTGELFF. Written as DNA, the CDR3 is TGTGCCAGCACCCAGGGAAGGGACACCGGGGAGCTGTTTTTT.